Each of the 23 T cell receptor beta chains below was sequenced from the same sample in a study of blood T cell repertoires in COVID-19. The table came from immunoSEQ multiplex PCR; TCRdb's copy has only in-frame clones and leaves some out. The table shows some 240,000 clones, with 65% to 90% occurring only once. The specimen sequenced was peripheral blood. These receptors were taken from a woman aged 35 to 49 who had recovered from COVID-19.

J is TRBJ2-1 and V is TRBV27, with 11 bases aligning to TRBD2. Trimming took 0 bases from V and 8 from J; bases not matched to a gene: 3. This CDR3 contains 15 residues. Germline CDR1 MNHEY, CDR2 SMNVEV (reference sequence). The CDR3 protein is CASSLSSGGGYEQFF. The DNA for the CDR3 is TGTGCCAGCAGTTTATCTAGCGGGGGGGGTTATGAGCAGTTCTTC.

The V call is TRBV7-2, the J call TRBJ2-3; no firm D call. V lost 1 base and J 5 bases, leaving 7 bases between the germline ends. CDR1 SGHTA and CDR2 FQGNSA come from the germline V gene. CDR3 length equals 13 residues. The CDR3 region has the DNA TGTGCCAGCAGCTTAGGGCAGAAAGATACGCAGTATTTT. This sequence encodes CASSLGQKDTQYF.

Of note for this clone: Different DNA sequences within this sample yield the same CDR3. V gene TRBV3-1 (or the pseudogene TRBV3-2) combines with J gene TRBJ1-1; D remains ambiguous. The CDR3 extends over 14 amino acids. V lost 0 bases, J lost 1 base, and 6 bases lay in between. Germline values: CDR1 LGHDT, CDR2 YNNKEL (reference sequence). CDR3 residues: CASSQEGANTEAFF. CDR3 nucleotides: TGTGCCAGCAGCCAAGAGGGAGCGAACACTGAAGCTTTCTTT.

This clone was seen a single time. The rearrangement links TRBV5-4 to TRBJ2-5; 8 bases line up with TRBD2. The CDR3 has 16 amino acids. Germline V gene lookup returns CDR1 SGHNT and CDR2 YYREEE (reference sequence). With 4 bases clipped from V and 2 bases from J, the junction kept 10 bases outside the gene matches. CDR3 protein: CASSQGTSRVQETQYF. The CDR3 nucleotides read TGTGCCAGCAGCCAAGGGACTAGTCGGGTACAAGAGACCCAGTACTTC. The full variable domain, in which reference TRBV5-4 and TRBJ2-5 provide the parts outside the CDR3, is ETGVTQSPTHLIKTRGQQVTLRCSSQSGHNTVSWYQQALGQGPQFIFQYYREEENGRGNFPPRFSGLQFPNYSSELNVNALELDDSALYLCASSQGTSRVQETQYFGPGTRLLVL.

This sequence joins TRBV6-5 and TRBJ2-7, with 12 bases identical to TRBD1. CDR3 length equals 15 residues. Germline assignment: CDR1 MNHEY and CDR2 SVGAGI. V shed 6 bases, J shed 4 bases, and the junction held 7 bases outside the gene matches. In DNA, the CDR3 is TGTGCCAGCAGAACCGGGACAGGGGGCTGGTACGAGCAGTACTTC. Residues: CASRTGTGGWYEQYF.

The chain couples TRBV30 to TRBJ2-7, with 7 bases lining up with TRBD2. Germline-derived CDR1 and CDR2 are GTSNPN and SVGIG (reference sequence). There are 15 residues in the CDR3. V shed 1 base, J shed 0 bases, and the junction held 6 bases outside the gene matches. Written as DNA, the CDR3 is TGTGCCTGGAGTGGGGGGGGGAAAAGCTCCTACGAGCAGTACTTC. Translating it yields CAWSGGGKSSYEQYF.

This clone was counted once. V is TRBV7-2 and J is TRBJ2-1; D might be TRBD1 (6 bases). The CDR3 is made up of 15 amino acids. Germline assignment: CDR1 SGHTA and CDR2 FQGNSA. Trimming left V 8 bases short and J 6 bases short, with 20 bases between. In DNA, the CDR3 is TGTGCCAGCCGCTCAAGGGGGTCGGTATCCAATGAGCAGTTCTTC. Amino acids: CASRSRGSVSNEQFF. Together with reference TRBV7-2 and TRBJ2-1, the CDR3 gives the full variable domain: GAGVSQSPSNKVTEKGKDVELRCDPISGHTALYWYRQSLGQGLEFLIYFQGNSAPDKSGLPSDRFSAERTGGSVSTLTIQRTQQEDSAVYLCASRSRGSVSNEQFFGPGTRLTVL.

This clone appeared a few times. The V call is TRBV3-1 (or the pseudogene TRBV3-2), the J call TRBJ2-1, with D maybe TRBD2 (6 bases). Germline V gives CDR1 LGHDT, CDR2 YNNKEL (reference sequence). The CDR3 length is 15 residues. V was shortened by 8 bases and J by 5 bases, with 19 bases between the two germline ends. CDR3 amino acids: CASAQLGTSNNEQFF. In nucleotides, the CDR3 is TGTGCCAGCGCGCAACTCGGGACTTCGAACAATGAGCAGTTCTTC.

The chain couples TRBV5-1 to TRBJ1-1; D gene unclear. This CDR3 comprises 15 residues. Trimming shortened V by 4 bases and J by 7 bases, and 20 bases separated the two germline ends. CDR1 and CDR2 from the germline V gene are SGHRS and YFSETQ. CDR3 nucleotides: TGCGCCAGCAGCCGAACTCCCGGGTTTGTTGGTGAAGCTTTCTTT. This translates into CASSRTPGFVGEAFF.

V and J are TRBV9 and TRBJ1-6; TRBD1 matches 7 bases. The germline CDR1 and CDR2 sequences are SGDLS and YYNGEE. The J segment lost 7 bases and the V segment lost 4 bases, leaving 5 bases of the junction unmatched. The length of the CDR3 is 14 residues. CDR3 loop: CASSPGTENSPLHF. The CDR3 DNA reads TGTGCCAGCAGCCCCGGGACAGAGAATTCACCCCTCCACTTT.

The V call is TRBV28, the J call TRBJ2-7, with TRBD1 identical over 7 bases. The germline gives CDR1 MDHEN, CDR2 SYDVKM. The CDR3 is made up of 15 amino acids. The J segment lost 1 base and the V segment lost 5 bases, leaving 8 bases of the junction unmatched. CDR3 sequence: CASSAGTAFSYEQYF. DNA for the CDR3: TGTGCCAGCAGTGCCGGGACAGCTTTTTCCTACGAGCAGTACTTC.

V usage is TRBV7-9 and J usage is TRBJ2-6; TRBD1 matches 8 bases. This CDR3 comprises 16 residues. V lost 3 bases to trimming and J lost 2 bases; unmatched junction nucleotides: 3. Germline assignment: CDR1 SEHNR and CDR2 FQNEAQ (reference sequence). CDR3 nucleotide sequence: TGTGCCAGCAGCTTTCAGGGGGCCGCTGGGGCCAACGTCCTGACTTTC. This sequence encodes CASSFQGAAGANVLTF.

The chain uses TRBV13 and TRBJ1-1, with 8 positions matching TRBD1. The length of the CDR3 is 16 residues. J gave up 3 bases and V 10 bases, and 16 bases lay outside the gene matches. The germline gives CDR1 PRHDT, CDR2 FYEKMQ (reference sequence). The CDR3 nucleotides read TGTGCCACTACTGCCCGGAACAGGGGGTGGGACACTGAAGCTTTCTTT. It is translated as CATTARNRGWDTEAFF.

J is TRBJ1-2 and V is TRBV5-4, with TRBD1 identical over 7 bases. This CDR3 is built from 17 residues. V shed 0 bases, J shed 3 bases, and the junction held 11 bases outside the gene matches. CDR1 SGHNT and CDR2 YYREEE come from the germline V gene (reference sequence). CDR3 protein: CASSLGPSGTEDYGYTF. The CDR3 DNA reads TGTGCCAGCAGCTTGGGCCCCTCCGGGACAGAGGACTATGGCTACACCTTC.

The V call is TRBV20-1, the J call TRBJ1-1, with D hard to call. CDR1 and CDR2 from the germline V gene are DFQATT and SNEGSKA (reference sequence). The V end lost 3 bases, the J end lost 0 bases, and 8 bases lay between the germline ends. The CDR3 totals 13 residues. Here the CDR3 DNA reads TGCAGTGCTAGTCACACGATGAACACTGAAGCTTTCTTT. It specifies CSASHTMNTEAFF.

The chain has TRBV6-5 and TRBJ1-1; D may be TRBD1 (5 bases). The CDR3 consists of 14 residues. Germline CDR1 reads MNHEY; CDR2 reads SVGAGI. The V gene lost 2 bases and the J gene lost 3 bases, with 10 bases spanning the gap. The CDR3 reads CASSYAGFDTEAFF. DNA for the CDR3: TGTGCCAGCAGTTACGCAGGGTTCGACACTGAAGCTTTCTTT.

The chain employs TRBV7-2 and TRBJ1-6; perhaps TRBD1 as D (6 bases). V lost 6 bases and J 9 bases, leaving 15 bases between the germline ends. This CDR3 has 14 residues. Germline assignment: CDR1 SGHTA and CDR2 FQGNSA. The CDR3 DNA follows: TGTGCCAGCAGGTCACCAACAGGGTTTTCACCCCTCCACTTT. It yields the protein CASRSPTGFSPLHF. The full variable domain, its missing parts supplied by reference TRBV7-2 and TRBJ1-6, is GAGVSQSPSNKVTEKGKDVELRCDPISGHTALYWYRQSLGQGLEFLIYFQGNSAPDKSGLPSDRFSAERTGGSVSTLTIQRTQQEDSAVYLCASRSPTGFSPLHFGNGTRLTVT.

This rearrangement joins TRBV2 to TRBJ2-5; maybe TRBD1 (6 bases). The CDR3 has 15 residues. The germline V gene encodes CDR1 SNHLY and CDR2 FYNNEI. V lost 2 bases, J lost 4 bases, and 14 bases lay in between. CDR3 in DNA: TGTGCCAGCAGTGAAATTATGGGACATGGAGAGACCCAGTACTTC. Its protein is CASSEIMGHGETQYF.

The rearrangement links TRBV19 to TRBJ1-2; D gene uncertain. The CDR3 is 12 amino acids. V gave up 7 bases and J gave up 8 bases, with 14 bases separating them. Germline V gene sequence: CDR1 LNHDA, CDR2 SQIVND (reference sequence). The CDR3 nucleotides are TGTGCCAGTATCTCCCCCGGGAGCGGCTACACCTTC. It yields the protein CASISPGSGYTF.

The chain is built from TRBV7-9 and TRBJ2-7; the D gene is possibly TRBD2 (6 bases). The CDR3 extends over 19 amino acids. V lost 7 bases to trimming and J lost 0 bases, with 28 bases between them. Germline V gives CDR1 SEHNR, CDR2 FQNEAQ (reference sequence). CDR3 sequence (DNA): TGTGCCAGCACCACCTGGGGACTTGGCCAGGGTACCTACTCCTACGAGCAGTACTTC. As protein: CASTTWGLGQGTYSYEQYF.

In DNA, the CDR3 is TGTGCCAGCAGTCCACGGGATTTCCAAGAGACCCAGTACTTC. It translates to CASSPRDFQETQYF. V gene TRBV2 combines with J gene TRBJ2-5; perhaps TRBD2 as D (5 bases). The CDR3 runs to 14 residues. Trimming shortened V by 5 bases and J by 1 base, and 11 bases separated the two germline ends. Germline lookup yields CDR1 SNHLY and CDR2 FYNNEI. Variable domain in full (rest from reference TRBV2 and TRBJ2-5): EPEVTQTPSHQVTQMGQEVILRCVPISNHLYFYWYRQILGQKVEFLVSFYNNEISEKSEIFDDQFSVERPDGSNFTLKIRSTKLEDSAMYFCASSPRDFQETQYFGPGTRLLVL.

J is TRBJ2-7 and V is TRBV4-3; TRBD2 matches 10 bases. The CDR3 is made up of 16 amino acids. V was clipped by 3 bases and J by 0 bases; unmatched bases: 5. CDR1 LGHNA and CDR2 YSLEER come from the germline V gene. The DNA of the CDR3 is TGCGCCAGCAGCCAGGTAGCGGGGGGACTCTCCTACGAGCAGTACTTC. As protein: CASSQVAGGLSYEQYF.

V gene TRBV7-2 combines with J gene TRBJ2-5; the D gene is possibly TRBD1 (5 bases). The CDR3 contains 14 residues. The germline V gene encodes CDR1 SGHTA and CDR2 FQGNSA. Trimming cost V 3 bases and J 2 bases, with 10 bases left between them. CDR3 DNA sequence: TGTGCCAGCAGCTTGACAGACTGGCAAGAGACCCAGTACTTC. Amino acids: CASSLTDWQETQYF.